Below, 8 T cell receptor beta chains from the same sample are listed, as sequenced in a study of tumor-infiltrating lymphocytes in primary liver carcinoma. Total RNA (roughly 550 ng) served as template for TCR beta cDNA synthesis primed by a constant-region primer. It was through three nested multiplex PCR rounds of slightly modified ARM-PCR that TCR beta libraries arose. Use of TRBV1-TRBV30 forward primers with a C-beta reverse primer characterized the first two PCR rounds, which lasted about 9 cycles each. TCRdb reanalysed the multiplex PCR reads using MiXCR and keeps one entry per CDR3 protein. The table lists approximately 24,000 distinct CDR3 sequences, around three quarters of them singletons, with about half in the top ten. Unsorted bulk tissue, roughly 19-34 mg of it, served as the source for co-extraction of RNA and DNA. The specimen sequenced was liver tumor tissue from sampling region 3. Specified subset: tumor region T3, left-lateral pole. These receptors came from a man aged 35 to 55 with primary liver carcinoma and hepatitis B virus infection.

This clonotype was counted ten times or more. The chain employs TRBV4-1 and TRBJ2-1, with 9 nucleotides matching TRBD2. The CDR3 is made up of 14 amino acids. The J segment lost 4 bases and the V segment lost 3 bases, leaving 1 base of the junction unmatched. Per germline, CDR1 MGHRA and CDR2 YSYEKL. The CDR3 region is CASSQAGGYNEQFF. DNA for the CDR3: TGCGCCAGCAGCCAGGCGGGAGGGTACAATGAGCAGTTCTTC.

Points on this clonotype: A read error may account for a junction end that differs from germline. This chain connects TRBV7-9 to TRBJ1-2, with D unresolved. This CDR3 comprises 16 residues. Germline CDR1 reads SEHNR; CDR2 reads FQNEAQ (reference sequence). CDR3: CASTPEGRLSQYGYTF. The CDR3 DNA follows: TGCGCCAGCACCCCCGAGGGCAGGCTGTCCCAGTACGGCTACACCTTC.

Of note for this clonotype: The conserved phenylalanine or tryptophan normally closing the CDR3 is absent here, so this likely arose from a read error. CDR3 region: CASSQVALITGATDTQYY. The CDR3, as DNA: TGTGCCAGCAGCCAAGTGGCGCTTATAACGGGAGCGACAGATACGCAGTATTAT. The V and J genes are TRBV4-2 and TRBJ2-3; TRBD2 might be the D (6 bases). Germline V gene sequence: CDR1 LGHNA, CDR2 YNFKEQ. The V end was cut by 1 base, the J end by 3 bases, with 20 bases between. The length of the CDR3 is 18 residues.

On this clonotype: As the CDR3 is not closed by the conserved phenylalanine or tryptophan, this likely results from a read error. The gene calls are TRBV19 and TRBJ2-3; D may correspond to TRBD1 or TRBD2 (5 bases each). This CDR3 region has 14 residues. With 7 bases removed from V and 6 bases from J, the gap between germline ends came to 17 bases. The germline V gene has CDR1 LNHDA and CDR2 SQIVND (reference sequence). The CDR3 nucleotides read TGTGCCAGTAATGACCGGGACGTCCGCGATACGCAGTATTAT. Residues: CASNDRDVRDTQYY.

Concerning this clonotype: In this CDR3 the conserved last residue, phenylalanine or tryptophan, is missing, so a read error is likely. V and J are TRBV11-2 and TRBJ2-5; perhaps TRBD2 as D (6 bases). Germline CDR1 reads SGHAT; CDR2 reads FQNNGV. The CDR3 is made up of 16 amino acids. V was trimmed by 7 bases and J by 3 bases, leaving 21 bases between them. Here the CDR3 DNA reads TGTGCCAGCAACCAAAGTCCTGGCGGGGTGAAAGAGACCCAGTACGTC. This encodes CASNQSPGGVKETQYV.

V usage is TRBV11-2 and J usage is TRBJ2-2; D is perhaps TRBD2 (5 bases). V lost 3 bases and J 6 bases, leaving 14 bases between the germline ends. The CDR3 has 15 amino acids. Germline values: CDR1 SGHAT, CDR2 FQNNGV. CDR3 in DNA: TGTGCCAGCAGCTTCTCGGGATCAAACTCCGGGGAGCTGTTTTTT. Translating it yields CASSFSGSNSGELFF. Filled out from reference TRBV11-2 and TRBJ2-2, the complete variable domain reads EAGVAQSPRYKIIEKRQSVAFWCNPISGHATLYWYQQILGQGPKLLIQFQNNGVVDDSQLPKDRFSAERLKGVDSTLKIQPAKLEDSAVYLCASSFSGSNSGELFFGEGSRLTVL.

A remark on this clonotype: The CDR3 does not close with the conserved phenylalanine or tryptophan, likely indicating a read error. The chain combines TRBV29-1 with TRBJ2-5; tentatively, D is TRBD1 or TRBD2 (5 bases each). The CDR3 is 14 residues long. Germline assignment: CDR1 SQVTM and CDR2 ANQGSEA. V lost 0 bases and J lost 4, with 12 bases in between. The CDR3 nucleotides are TGCAGCGTTGAAGATCGGCCTGGGGGAGAGACCCAGTACTTA. Protein product: CSVEDRPGGETQYL.

Points on this clonotype: The junction does not match germline at one end; this may be a read error. The chain couples TRBV5-1 to TRBJ2-3, with a weak D call TRBD1 (5 bases). CDR1 is SGHRS and CDR2 is YFSETQ in the germline V gene. There are 13 residues in the CDR3. The CDR3 nucleotides are TGCCCCAGCAGAGGCGCAGGGCCATATACACAGTATTTT. This translates into CPSRGAGPYTQYF. Full variable domain (outside the CDR3, taken from reference TRBV5-1 and TRBJ2-3): KAGVTQTPRYLIKTRGQQVTLSCSPISGHRSVSWYQQTPGQGLQFLFEYFSETQRNKGNFPGRFSGRQFSNSRSEMNVSTLELGDSALYLCPSRGAGPYTQYFGPGTRLTVL.